One sample yielded the 10 T cell receptor beta chains listed below, sequenced in a study of response to subunit inactivated influenza vaccine. One entry per CDR3 protein results from TCRdb running MiXCR on the RT-PCR reads. The data hold roughly 540,000 distinct CDR3 sequences, with under 30% observed a single time. In addition, the sample was reused for a study of T cells expressing NK-cell markers. That source reports: Libraries used 5'RACE template switching adding universal primer site and UMIs.

The material was CD4+ T cells sorted from PBMCs, obtained approximately 12 days after vaccination. All receptors derive from a man between 50 and 59 years old who received an inactivated influenza vaccine.

This clonotype was detected many times. V is TRBV12-3 or TRBV12-4 and J is TRBJ2-5; D is possibly TRBD2 (5 bases). The V end lost 3 bases, the J end lost 3 bases, and 8 bases lay between the germline ends. This CDR3 has 13 amino acids. CDR3 nucleotides: TGTGCCAGCAGTTTTGGACTGGAAGAGACCCAGTACTTC. This encodes CASSFGLEETQYF.

This chain uses TRBV7-8 with TRBJ2-7, with a tentative D call TRBD2 (6 bases). The germline gives CDR1 SGHVS, CDR2 FQNEAQ. The CDR3 extends over 15 amino acids. The V and J ends lost 3 bases and 0 bases respectively, with 12 bases between them. The CDR3 region is CASSFLGGTSYEQYF. In DNA form, the CDR3 reads TGTGCCAGCAGCTTCCTAGGCGGGACCTCCTACGAGCAGTACTTC. Filled out from reference TRBV7-8 and TRBJ2-7, the complete variable domain reads GAGVSQSPRYKVAKRGQDVALRCDPISGHVSLFWYQQALGQGPEFLTYFQNEAQLDKSGLPSDRFFAERPEGSVSTLKIQRTQQEDSAVYLCASSFLGGTSYEQYFGPGTRLTVT.

The chain employs TRBV10-2 and TRBJ2-6, with D perhaps TRBD2 (6 bases). Germline-derived CDR1 and CDR2 are WSHSY and SAAADI. The V end lost 6 bases, the J end lost 0 bases, and 12 bases lay between the germline ends. This CDR3 contains 16 residues. This CDR3 reads CASRSGGSSGANVLTF. CDR3 nucleotides: TGCGCCAGCAGAAGTGGAGGGAGCTCTGGGGCCAACGTCCTGACTTTC.

The table lists this clonotype with a few counts. The CDR3 sequence: CASSTGQGGTGELFF. In DNA, the CDR3 is TGCGCCAGCAGCACAGGACAGGGGGGCACCGGGGAGCTGTTTTTT. The chain employs TRBV5-1 and TRBJ2-2, with 10 bases lining up with TRBD1. The J segment lost 4 bases and the V segment lost 4 bases, leaving 4 bases of the junction unmatched. This CDR3 comprises 15 residues. CDR1 is SGHRS, CDR2 YFSETQ, per germline.

To note about this clonotype: A clone one base away is much larger, so this may be a read error. This chain uses TRBV20-1 with TRBJ2-5, with TRBD1 matching 12 bases. Germline CDR1 reads DFQATT; CDR2 reads SNEGSKA (reference sequence). The CDR3 is 15 amino acids. The CDR3 nucleotides read TGCAGTGCTAGTAGGGACAGGGGGCCACAAGATACCCAGTACTTC. It specifies CSASRDRGPQDTQYF.

V gene TRBV5-3 combines with J gene TRBJ2-1, with D perhaps TRBD2 (6 bases). TRBV5-3 is an open reading frame whose function is uncertain. V shed 1 base and J shed 9 bases, with 14 bases lying between them. The CDR3 is 14 residues long. This chain's CDR3 is CARSLSTGVGEQFF. CDR3 nucleotides: TGTGCCAGAAGCTTGAGCACGGGAGTAGGTGAGCAGTTCTTC.

This chain uses TRBV20-1 with TRBJ2-1; 11 nucleotides align to TRBD1. Per the germline V gene, CDR1 is DFQATT and CDR2 is SNEGSKA (reference sequence). The CDR3 is made up of 15 amino acids. Germline trimming cut 2 bases from V and 4 bases from J; bases unmatched to any gene: 4. The DNA for the CDR3 is TGCAGTGCTAGAAGGACAGGGGGCGCTTACAATGAGCAGTTCTTC. It codes for CSARRTGGAYNEQFF.

In this sample, this clonotype turned up a few times. This sequence joins TRBV3-1 and TRBJ2-7; 8 bases are a match to TRBD1. V lost 2 bases to trimming and J lost 6 bases; unmatched junction nucleotides: 6. CDR1 is LGHDT and CDR2 is YNNKEL in the germline V gene (reference sequence). This CDR3 spans 14 amino acids. The CDR3 DNA reads as TGTGCCAGCAGCCAAACAGGGGGAGTCGGCGAGCAGTACTTC. It codes for CASSQTGGVGEQYF.

This clonotype was observed a handful of times. J is TRBJ2-1 and V is TRBV3-1; D call uncertain. The germline V gene has CDR1 LGHDT and CDR2 YNNKEL (reference sequence). V gave up 0 bases and J gave up 10 bases, with 10 bases separating them. The CDR3 covers 13 residues. The chain's CDR3 is CASSQDPGWEQFF. In nucleotides, the CDR3 is TGTGCCAGCAGCCAAGATCCCGGTTGGGAGCAGTTCTTC.

This clonotype was seen a few times. This chain joins TRBV28 and TRBJ2-2, with 9 positions matching TRBD2. The CDR3 is 16 amino acids. The J segment lost 6 bases and the V segment lost 1 base, leaving 6 bases of the junction unmatched. The germline V gene encodes CDR1 MDHEN and CDR2 SYDVKM. The chain's CDR3 is CASSLSRTSDPGELFF. CDR3 nucleotides: TGTGCCAGCAGTTTATCTAGGACTAGCGACCCCGGGGAGCTGTTTTTT.